This is a list of T cell receptor beta chains from one sample in a study of blood T cells in healthy people across ages. Each CDR3 protein gets one entry after TCRdb re-called the 5' RACE reads with MiXCR. The data hold 650,000 to 700,000 distinct CDR3 sequences, with about 34% observed a single time. Sequencing used blood. Source of these receptors: an elderly woman in good health. The CDR3 runs from the conserved cysteine through the conserved F or W. The D gene is left open where the match is weak. A row's size may be missing; if present it is once, few, many or a size class.

V	J	size	D	DNA	CDR3
TRBV29-1	TRBJ1-1	many	-	TGCAGCGTTGATCGCGGGTACGGCACTGAAGCTTTCTTT	CSVDRGYGTEAFF
TRBV7-8	TRBJ2-1	many	TRBD2	TGTGCCAGCAGCCAGGGACTAGCGGGGGCTTCGGGCGATGAGCAGTTCTTC	CASSQGLAGASGDEQFF
TRBV7-2	TRBJ1-1	few	-	TGTGCCAGCAGCCCACTTAATTGGATGAACACTGAAGCTTTCTTT	CASSPLNWMNTEAFF
TRBV6-5	TRBJ1-5	-	TRBD1	TGTGCCAGCAGTTACTCGAGGGTTGGACAGGGGTACAATCAGCCCCAGCATTTT	CASSYSRVGQGYNQPQHF
TRBV7-2	TRBJ2-5	many	-	TGTGCCAGCAGCTTAGAAGCTAGCCGGGAGACCCAGTACTTC	CASSLEASRETQYF
TRBV6-1	TRBJ2-7	many	TRBD1	TGTGCCAGCAGTGATGAGTGGGGACAGGGGCCGAGCTCCTACGAGCAGTACTTC	CASSDEWGQGPSSYEQYF
TRBV27	TRBJ1-6	many	-	TGTGCCAGCAGTTTTGCAGGGAATCAATCACCCCTCCACTTT	CASSFAGNQSPLHF
TRBV11-2	TRBJ2-1	-	TRBD2	TGTGCCAGCAGCTTAGGGTGGGGGGGGAGGAATGAGCAGTTCTTC	CASSLGWGGRNEQFF
TRBV19	TRBJ2-3	many	TRBD1	TGTGCCAGCAGCCCCCGGGACAGGGGGACAGATACGCAGTATTTT	CASSPRDRGTDTQYF
TRBV5-1	TRBJ1-2	-	-	TGCGCCAGCAGCTTGGACAGGACACTTCCAAATGGCTACACCTTC	CASSLDRTLPNGYTF
TRBV5-1	TRBJ2-5	few	TRBD2	TGCGCCAGCAGCGCCCAACCCCAGACTAGCGGGGTCTACAATGAGCAGTACTTC	CASSAQPQTSGVYNEQYF
TRBV6-2/TRBV6-3	TRBJ2-3	many	-	TGTGCCACCACCCGTTCAGGCAGGACAGATACGCAGTATTTT	CATTRSGRTDTQYF
TRBV30	TRBJ2-7	few	-	TGTGCCTTACATCGGCAGGGAGACCCCTACGAGCAGTACTTC	CALHRQGDPYEQYF
TRBV4-3	TRBJ1-2	many	TRBD1	TGCGCCAGCAGCCAAGATAACAGGGGGTTGGGTGGCTACACCTTC	CASSQDNRGLGGYTF